This paragraph reports one T cell receptor (beta chain). Its antigen remains undetermined. Per-base qualities were not stored, and no clone one base away is much larger. TCR beta libraries were generated from genomic DNA with the immunoSEQ kit, following the manufacturer's recommendations. Library preparation used a first multiplex PCR with proprietary primers, then a second PCR adding unique barcodes, with bead cleanups after each round. A positive control reaction and a negative control reaction, both provided in the kit, were run with every batch of samples. The final libraries were assessed on an Agilent 4200 TapeStation D1000 ScreenTape, pooled by volume, and quantified by qPCR. An Illumina NextSeq500 fitted with a MidOutput 150-cycle cartridge performed the sequencing, running 156 Read1 cycles and 15 Index1 cycles with the kit's custom primers. The pooled library was loaded at around 1.1 pM, and around 18% PhiX control was spiked in. In the paper's pipeline: Vendor-processed data were analyzed in R, with a clonotype defined as all T cells sharing the same CDR3 nucleotide sequence. For clone abundance analyses, frequencies were normalized to the 10,000 most abundant clones in each sample. Public T cell clones, which averaged fewer than five per sample, were excluded before analysis. Tumor-enriched and baseline blood-enriched clonotypes were defined by at least a 32-fold difference in abundance between compartments. A beta-binomial differential abundance model was used to identify clonotypes that expanded or contracted between blood time points. The Baroni-Urbani and Buser coefficient was used to measure tumor-blood repertoire similarity, and groups were compared with two-tailed Wilcoxon tests in R. Imported from immuneACCESS, the table was reduced by TCRdb to in-frame sequences with V and J called. These copies leave out some clones; in studies compared against another copy, an unresolved V gene accounts for under half, and the cause of the remainder is not known. The V and J calls and clone size were taken over from that table, and D and trimming were inferred from the DNA. The sample profile shows about 130,000 clones; approximately 90% of them were found once. The ten largest clones take up about 5% of the sample.

Taken from cysteine to phenylalanine, the CDR3 has 13 residues. The sequence is cut down to CDR3 DNA, 39 bases in frame from base 1. The germline V end is reduced by 11 bases and the J end by 8 bases; junction bases left unmatched: 7. From the germline V gene, CDR1 is LGHNA and CDR2 is YSLEER. This specimen comes from a study of radiation and T cells in renal cell carcinoma (dated by TCRdb to 2019 to 2021). For context, the study as a whole: Samples came from a clinical trial, in which primary renal cell carcinomas received 15 Gy stereotactic body radiation therapy followed by nephrectomy 4 weeks later. TCR beta sequencing covered 50 to 55 samples in total, comprising around 25 tumors and approximately 27 peripheral blood samples. In the approximately 58 samples combined, some 4 million unique CDR3 nucleotide sequences were found, encoding roughly 2,500,000 unique CDR3 amino acid sequences. The study at large found these results: Because the trial had a single-armed design, the trial could not examine how radiation dose or scheduling affected the TCR repertoire. Tracking of blood repertoire dynamics stopped at approximately four weeks after treatment, with no follow-up past that point. Because pretreatment tumor biopsies were not available, the baseline intratumoral presence of clonotypes could not be determined. In blood, the top tumor clonotypes increased from baseline to 2 weeks after radiation and then shrank by 4 weeks, which suggests a temporary expansion of tumor-resident clones.

In the paper's terms, the time point label means: blood 2 weeks post-SBRT. Read against the paper, the sample's treatment or condition label means: 15 Gy SBRT to primary tumor, nephrectomy 4 weeks later. To follow tumor-enriched clonotypes, peripheral blood was collected serially from radiation-treated patients at baseline and again at 2 weeks and 4 weeks after SBRT. All patients had renal cell carcinoma with clear cell pathology. Genomic DNA for TCR sequencing was prepared using the QIAamp DNA Blood Mini Kit (Qiagen). Samples were included in the analyses only if all quality control checks were passed.

This TCR came from a woman aged 70-85 years with renal cell carcinoma. The chain employs TRBV4-3 and TRBJ2-1; the central 12 bases match TRBD2. The specimen was blood, collected from a patient whose treatment included radiotherapy and nephrectomy. CDR3 region: CAPGLAGSYEQFF. The DNA reads TGCGCCCCTGGACTAGCGGGGTCCTATGAGCAGTTCTTC.